The present entry profiles one T cell receptor beta chain with its context. The antigen remains undetermined. From germline, CDR1 is MNHEY and CDR2 SVGAGI. V gave up 5 bases and J gave up 2 bases, with 15 bases separating them. The CDR3 contains 15 residues. The sample is drawn from a study of T cells in localized non-small cell lung cancer. Repertoires were generated with immunoSEQ multiplex PCR, while TCRdb's copy carries only in-frame clones and drops some. The profile covers 70,000 or so clones, with around 85% appearing a single time and approximately 1.2% taken by the ten largest. Study-level points and caveats: Compared with tumor, uninvolved adjacent lung displayed greater T cell clonality, ranking highest overall. Sequencing involved a lone tumor region, leaving heterogeneity possible. A denser population of T cells in blood accompanied longer overall survival. A median of 57 of the top 100 tumor clones appeared in adjacent lung, which was paired and uninvolved.

The TCR sequence derives from a female donor older than 55 with stage I lung adenocarcinoma. The chain combines TRBV6-5 with TRBJ1-1; D is undetermined. Sequences were derived from peripheral blood, sampled before any cancer treatment. CDR3 in DNA: TGTGCCAGCAGTCTCTCCGGGGTCCGAAACACTGAAGCTTTCTTT. Amino acid sequence: CASSLSGVRNTEAFF.